Following are 16 T cell receptor beta chains from one sample sequenced in a study of T-cell memory formation after mild COVID-19. One entry per CDR3 protein, called by TCRdb with MiXCR from the 5' RACE reads. The sample has 300,000 to 400,000 distinct CDR3 sequences; roughly 13% are singletons. Sequences were obtained from PBMCs or a T cell subset sorted from them (not recorded which). The receptors were sampled from a man aged 18 to 30 who had mild COVID-19 (a few samples of this study predate the infection). Cell type and time point are not known.

This clonotype was counted a few times. V gene TRBV6-2 or TRBV6-3 combines with J gene TRBJ2-7, with D possibly being TRBD1 (6 bases). Per the germline V gene, CDR1 is MNHEY and CDR2 is SVGEGT. V was shortened by 6 bases and J by 0 bases, with 12 bases between the two germline ends. This CDR3 spans 14 amino acids. The CDR3 reads CASSRDTLSYEQYF. The CDR3 DNA sequence: TGTGCCAGCAGCCGGGACACTCTCTCCTACGAGCAGTACTTC.

The chain joins TRBV7-9 to TRBJ1-2; 11 nucleotides match TRBD1. This CDR3 is built from 17 residues. Germline V gives CDR1 SEHNR, CDR2 FQNEAQ (reference sequence). Unmatched junction bases numbered 14, after V lost 5 bases and J lost 6 bases. In DNA form, the CDR3 reads TGTGCCAGCAGCCTTCTCCGGGACAGGGGGAGATGGCATGGCTACACCTTC. Amino acids: CASSLLRDRGRWHGYTF.

This clonotype occurred a few times. The rearrangement uses TRBV27 and TRBJ1-2; the match to TRBD1 covers 9 bases. The CDR3 is 15 amino acids. The germline gives CDR1 MNHEY, CDR2 SMNVEV (reference sequence). J was trimmed by 5 bases and V by 5 bases; bases with no gene match: 9. CDR3 protein: CASSPDRGGWYGYTF. CDR3 nucleotides: TGTGCCAGCAGTCCGGACAGGGGAGGATGGTATGGCTACACCTTC.

In its sample, this clonotype was seen many times. This chain uses TRBV20-1 with TRBJ1-2; TRBD1 matches at 9 bases. The CDR3 covers 13 residues. The J segment lost 7 bases and the V segment lost 8 bases, leaving 11 bases of the junction unmatched. CDR1 is DFQATT and CDR2 is SNEGSKA in the germline V gene (reference sequence). The CDR3, as DNA: TGCAGTCCTAACCGGGACAGGGATACTGGCTACACCTTC. This translates into CSPNRDRDTGYTF.

The V and J genes are TRBV4-3 and TRBJ1-3; D unclear. Germline CDR1 reads LGHNA; CDR2 reads YSLEER. The V and J ends lost 5 bases and 0 bases respectively, with 20 bases between them. The CDR3 contains 18 residues. The CDR3 protein is CASSYRQAAGSSGNTIYF. In nucleotides, the CDR3 is TGCGCCAGCAGCTATCGCCAAGCAGCAGGAAGCTCTGGAAACACCATATATTTT.

Of note for this clonotype: With a much larger clone just one base away, this may be a read error. V usage is TRBV21-1 and J usage is TRBJ2-3. TRBV21-1 is reported as a pseudogene. The CDR3 consists of 13 residues. CDR3 in amino acids: CASSLRTTDTQYF. CDR3 nucleotides: TGTGCCAGCAGCCTCCGGACCACAGATACGCAGTATTTT.

The sample holds a few counts of this clonotype. The chain joins TRBV7-6 to TRBJ1-4; D gene unclear. CDR3 length: 17 amino acids. Looked up from germline, CDR1 is SGHVS and CDR2 is FNYEAQ. Deletions cut 5 bases from V and 4 bases from J, with 20 bases between. CDR3 in DNA: TGTGCCAGCAGCCTAAGCCGGATCGGCTCGGATAATGAAAAACTGTTTTTT. Amino acids: CASSLSRIGSDNEKLFF.

CDR3 protein: CASQSRGGGAADTQYF. The CDR3 DNA is TGTGCCAGCCAATCACGGGGCGGGGGGGCTGCAGATACGCAGTATTTT. V usage is TRBV6-5 and J usage is TRBJ2-3; TRBD2 matches 9 bases. V lost 8 bases, J lost 4 bases, and 13 bases stayed unmatched. This CDR3 spans 16 amino acids. Germline CDR1 reads MNHEY; CDR2 reads SVGAGI.

This clonotype was seen a few times. This rearrangement joins TRBV9 to TRBJ2-1, with TRBD1 matching over 7 bases. CDR3 size: 14 residues. With V trimmed by 2 bases and J by 6 bases, 5 bases remained unmatched. Germline-derived CDR1 and CDR2 are SGDLS and YYNGEE. CDR3 sequence reads: CASSVDRASNEQFF. As DNA, the CDR3 is TGTGCCAGCAGCGTCGACAGGGCGAGCAATGAGCAGTTCTTC.

The J gene is TRBJ2-5, the V gene TRBV4-2; 10 nucleotides align to TRBD2. J lost 9 bases, V lost 0 bases, and 7 bases had no gene match. Germline V CDR1 and CDR2: LGHNA, YNFKEQ. This CDR3 spans 15 amino acids. CDR3 bases: TGTGCCAGCAGCCAAGATTGGACTAGCGGCCCCTCCCAGTACTTC. This sequence encodes CASSQDWTSGPSQYF.

A few counts support this clonotype. The chain carries TRBV12-3 or TRBV12-4 and TRBJ1-2; D unresolved. V was pared by 6 bases and J by 6 bases, with 14 bases between. This CDR3 comprises 13 residues. CDR3 nucleotides: TGTGCCAGCAGCCTCTTGCATACGGATGGCTACACCTTC. Amino acid sequence: CASSLLHTDGYTF.

This clonotype was counted a few times. The gene calls are TRBV7-3 and TRBJ1-1; maybe TRBD1 (6 bases). Germline loops: CDR1 SGHTA, CDR2 FQGTGA. Trimming took 5 bases from V and 3 from J, leaving 13 bases between them. The CDR3 is 14 amino acids. CDR3 sequence (DNA): TGTGCCAGCAGCGCACAGGGAGCGTACACTGAAGCTTTCTTT. It encodes CASSAQGAYTEAFF. The whole variable domain, remainder taken from reference TRBV7-3 and TRBJ1-1, is GAGVSQTPSNKVTEKGKYVELRCDPISGHTALYWYRQSLGQGPEFLIYFQGTGAADDSGLPNDRFFAVRPEGSVSTLKIQRTERGDSAVYLCASSAQGAYTEAFFGQGTRLTVV.

In this sample, this clonotype turned up many times. V gene TRBV24-1 combines with J gene TRBJ1-5; D uncertain. CDR1 is KGHDR, CDR2 SFDVKD, per germline. V dropped 1 base and J dropped 5 bases, with 8 bases sitting between them. This CDR3 has 14 amino acids. CDR3 coding DNA: TGTGCCACCAGTGATTTCAGGACCGATCAGCCCCAGCATTTT. As protein: CATSDFRTDQPQHF.

The V gene is TRBV7-2, the J gene TRBJ2-2, with D tentatively TRBD1 (5 bases). Per the germline V gene, CDR1 is SGHTA and CDR2 is FQGNSA. The CDR3 is 13 amino acids. V was cut by 0 bases and J by 7 bases, with 6 bases left in between. The DNA of the CDR3 is TGTGCCAGCAGCTTAGCTAGGGGCGGGGAGCTGTTTTTT. Its translation is CASSLARGGELFF.

The genes are TRBV7-8 and TRBJ1-6; D ambiguous. Germline V gene data show CDR1 as SGHVS and CDR2 as FQNEAQ. The CDR3 spans 14 residues. Trimming left V 4 bases short and J 10 bases short, with 14 bases between. The CDR3 DNA is TGTGCCAGCAGCTCGACGGGGTTCGGATCACCCCTCCACTTT. Residues: CASSSTGFGSPLHF.

There are many counts of this clonotype. The chain carries TRBV5-1 and TRBJ1-1; 9 bases align to TRBD1. CDR3 size: 16 residues. Germline loops: CDR1 SGHRS, CDR2 YFSETQ. Trimming cost V 3 bases and J 1 base; bases outside gene matches: 7. The chain's CDR3 is CASSYRGPPGNTEAFF. The CDR3 DNA sequence: TGCGCCAGCAGCTACAGGGGGCCTCCGGGGAACACTGAAGCTTTCTTT.